This T cell receptor beta chain came from a study of cytomegalovirus exposure and HLA in healthy donors. Study-wide context: The study's early data release held 80 million to 95 million unique TCRs from HLA-typed donors.

The CDR3 sequence is 14 residues long. CDR1 is MNHNS, CDR2 SASEGT, per germline. The V and J ends lost 7 bases and 3 bases, in that order; junction bases with no gene match: 8. About this clone: The antigen is undetermined.

Whole-study results and caveats: Across all donors, roughly uniform sequencing depth was an assumption of the presence/absence analyses. Later analysis indicated greater clonal expansion among HLA-associated TCR beta chains than among equally common other chains.

The PCR employed 60 Vbeta primers together with 13 Jbeta primers. Assay used: immunoSEQ multiplex PCR; TCRdb lists only in-frame clones, some missing. The sample holds tens of thousands of clones. Sample: PBMCs. The V gene is TRBV6-1, the J gene TRBJ1-1; 7 bases agree with TRBD1. The sequence was obtained from a man aged 18 to 30 in good health and CMV-seropositive. In DNA, the CDR3 is TGTGCCAGCACCGAGGGGGCGGAGGACACTGAAGCTTTCTTT. It specifies CASTEGAEDTEAFF.